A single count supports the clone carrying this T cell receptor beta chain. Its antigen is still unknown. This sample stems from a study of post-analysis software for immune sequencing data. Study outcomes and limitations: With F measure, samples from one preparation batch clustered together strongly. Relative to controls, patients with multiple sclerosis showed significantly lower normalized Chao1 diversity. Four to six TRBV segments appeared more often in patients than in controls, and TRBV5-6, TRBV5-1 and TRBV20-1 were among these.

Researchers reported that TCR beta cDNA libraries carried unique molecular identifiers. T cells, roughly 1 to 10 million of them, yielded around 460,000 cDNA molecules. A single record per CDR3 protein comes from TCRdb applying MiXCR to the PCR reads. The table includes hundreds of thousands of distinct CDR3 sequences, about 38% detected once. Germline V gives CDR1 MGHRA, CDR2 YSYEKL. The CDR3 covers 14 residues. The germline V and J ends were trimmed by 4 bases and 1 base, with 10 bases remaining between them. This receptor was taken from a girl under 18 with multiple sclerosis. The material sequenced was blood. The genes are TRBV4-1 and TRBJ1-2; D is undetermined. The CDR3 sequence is CASSRLLVNYGYTF. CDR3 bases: TGCGCCAGCAGCCGACTGCTTGTTAACTATGGCTACACCTTC.